These T cell receptor beta chains were read from a single sample in a study of multiple sclerosis patients with progressive multifocal leukoencephalopathy. Clones were sequenced by immunoSEQ multiplex PCR, and TCRdb holds only the in-frame ones, with some missing. The sample consists of 25,000 to 35,000 clones, approximately 84% of them appearing once. Sequenced material: PBMCs, taken from a patient treated with natalizumab. The receptors come from a human donor with progressive multifocal leukoencephalopathy. Each CDR3 is given with its conserved first and last residue. The order of the fields is V gene, CDR3 length, CDR3 protein.

TRBV7-9 15 CASSFGTALNTEAFF
TRBV27 15 CASSFGQAILDTQYF
TRBV25-1 13 CASSLYVNYGYTF
TRBV5-1 15 CASSLGRSGYNEQFF
TRBV28 15 CASSTDLLGIQPQHF
TRBV27 14 CASSWSGQFYGYTF
TRBV10-3 13 CATADSRTAEAFF
TRBV5-6 13 CASSLAPGNEQFF
TRBV5-4 14 CATLAKGSTDTQYF
TRBV5-6 14 CASSLDASAGGYTF
TRBV11-2 12 CASSPGVNEQYF
TRBV7-8 12 CASSLARREQYF
TRBV4-2 13 CASSRSPLYERYF
TRBV2 14 CASSETGQHNEQFF
TRBV11-3 15 CASSLDIGPLSEQFF
TRBV7-2 16 CASSLESMAGRGEQFF
TRBV6-4 15 CASSEGLAGVEEQFF
TRBV6-1 15 CASSESGTGGYEQYF
TRBV19 17 CASSIPSGLAGGREQFF
TRBV2 15 CASSEANRGRDEQFF
TRBV7-2 16 CASSSYGTGQHGELFF
TRBV15 15 CATSRDLTSGNTIYF
TRBV5-1 13 CASSSGLNQPQHF
TRBV7-2 11 CASSLVAGGVF
TRBV2 15 CANSRPLAGADTQYF
TRBV5-6 13 CASQPRQWTEQYF
TRBV9 14 CASSVEGGSGELFF
TRBV18 14 CASSPPAGTGELFF
TRBV2 14 CASSENSPNQPQHF
TRBV6-1 13 CASSEWGGYGYTF
TRBV5-1 15 CASSLAWGVGETQYF
TRBV25-1 14 CASSDSDRYTEAFF
TRBV27 15 CASSPGGTGSWEQYF
TRBV9 16 CASSVGVSGMENTQYF
TRBV6-6 15 CASSPGHRSGNTIYF
TRBV18 12 CASSPLGPEAFF
TRBV7-3 13 CASSLRADLEQFF
TRBV7-9 13 CASSPDGRRKAFF
TRBV27 10 CAANGGELFF
TRBV7-9 11 CASSMNNEQFF
TRBV9 15 CASSPRLAGYNEQFF
TRBV15 14 CATSRDHYTDTQYF
TRBV6-1 15 CASSIGGQPSYEQYF
TRBV30 12 CAWSPPRQPQHF
TRBV7-8 13 CASSLGNNQPQHF
TRBV30 12 CAWRQDGSAQYF
TRBV19 14 CASSLGHVSYEQYF
TRBV7-3 15 CASSLTSSGSGELFF
TRBV29-1 15 CSVEGLTRRRNEQFF
TRBV5-1 17 CASSLAKMSRGSHEQYF
TRBV5-1 18 CASSLRGEVRGPGNTIYF